Listed here are 26 T cell receptor beta chains from one sample, sequenced in a study of T cells in tuberculosis. Only in-frame clones appear in the TCRdb table, and some are missing; sequencing was by immunoSEQ multiplex PCR. Among roughly 24,000 clones, around 97% were seen once, and the ten largest hold roughly 6%. The sequencing input was PBMCs. The receptor set was obtained from a donor aged 10 to 29 with latent tuberculosis or without tuberculosis infection.

The V and J genes are TRBV4-2 and TRBJ2-1; TRBD2 matches 10 bases. This CDR3 spans 16 amino acids. Germline lookup yields CDR1 LGHNA and CDR2 YNFKEQ. Trimming at V came to 0 bases and at J to 2 bases, leaving 1 base not matched to a gene. CDR3 bases: TGTGCCAGCAGCCAAGATGGGACTAGCGCCTACAATGAGCAGTTCTTC. Its translation: CASSQDGTSAYNEQFF.

The chain carries TRBV19 and TRBJ1-1; D not certain. The CDR3 sequence is 14 residues long. Per the germline V gene, CDR1 is LNHDA and CDR2 is SQIVND (reference sequence). V lost 6 bases and J 3 bases, leaving 14 bases between the germline ends. CDR3 residues: CASRRIDTYTEAFF. CDR3 bases: TGTGCCAGTAGAAGGATCGACACATACACTGAAGCTTTCTTT. Looking up the rest from reference TRBV19 and TRBJ1-1 gives the full variable domain: DGGITQSPKYLFRKEGQNVTLSCEQNLNHDAMYWYRQDPGQGLRLIYYSQIVNDFQKGDIAEGYSVSREKKESFPLTVTSAQKNPTAFYLCASRRIDTYTEAFFGQGTRLTVV.

The chain employs TRBV12-5 and TRBJ2-7; 11 positions agree with TRBD2. This CDR3 is built from 18 residues. The junction had 12 bases not matched to a gene; V was cut back by 3 bases and J by 2 bases. CDR1 and CDR2 from the germline V gene are LGHNT and FRNRAP. CDR3 in DNA: TGTGCTAGTGGTTTACCGACTAGCGGGGTCGGCTTTCCCTACGAGCAGTACTTC. Protein product: CASGLPTSGVGFPYEQYF.

V and J are TRBV6-9 and TRBJ1-4; D gene ambiguous. Germline V gives CDR1 MNHGY, CDR2 SVAAGI. V lost 2 bases to trimming and J lost 4 bases, with 8 bases between them. This CDR3 has 14 amino acids. CDR3 region: CASSYHRDNEKLFF. Written as DNA, the CDR3 is TGTGCCAGCAGTTATCACAGAGATAATGAAAAACTGTTTTTT.

The V gene is TRBV19, the J gene TRBJ1-2; no clear D gene. Germline CDR1 is LNHDA and CDR2 is SQIVND (reference sequence). The CDR3 runs 11 residues. V was cut by 6 bases and J by 4 bases, with 6 bases left in between. CDR3 coding DNA: TGTGCCAGTAGGCAGGCCTATGGCTACACCTTC. This gives the protein CASRQAYGYTF.

The V call is TRBV5-1, the J call TRBJ2-7; TRBD2 agrees at 11 bases. The CDR3 runs to 17 residues. V gave up 0 bases and J gave up 1 base; unmatched junction bases: 6. In germline, CDR1 is SGHRS, CDR2 YFSETQ. CDR3 nucleotides: TGCGCCAGCAGCTTGGAGGGGGGACTAGCGGCTTCCTACGAGCAGTACTTC. Translation: CASSLEGGLAASYEQYF.

V usage is TRBV19 and J usage is TRBJ2-6; TRBD1 might be the D (5 bases). The CDR3 extends over 16 amino acids. The ends were cut back, 9 bases at V and 0 bases at J, with 15 bases in the middle. Germline V gene data show CDR1 as LNHDA and CDR2 as SQIVND (reference sequence). The CDR3 spells CASTRGFPSGANVLTF. Here the CDR3 DNA reads TGTGCCAGCACAAGGGGCTTCCCCTCTGGGGCCAACGTCCTGACTTTC. Full variable domain (outside the CDR3, taken from reference TRBV19 and TRBJ2-6): DGGITQSPKYLFRKEGQNVTLSCEQNLNHDAMYWYRQDPGQGLRLIYYSQIVNDFQKGDIAEGYSVSREKKESFPLTVTSAQKNPTAFYLCASTRGFPSGANVLTFGAGSRLTVL.

The J gene is TRBJ1-2, the V gene TRBV5-4, with D perhaps matching TRBD1 (6 bases). This CDR3 region has 17 residues. Trimming took off 2 bases at V and 1 base at J, with 18 bases between the two ends. Germline lookup yields CDR1 SGHNT and CDR2 YYREEE (reference sequence). The CDR3 bases are TGTGCCAGCAGCTTATCAGACAGGCCGGAGGATAACTATGGCTACACCTTC. Its protein product is CASSLSDRPEDNYGYTF. Full variable domain (remainder filled in from reference TRBV5-4 and TRBJ1-2): ETGVTQSPTHLIKTRGQQVTLRCSSQSGHNTVSWYQQALGQGPQFIFQYYREEENGRGNFPPRFSGLQFPNYSSELNVNALELDDSALYLCASSLSDRPEDNYGYTFGSGTRLTVV.

V gene TRBV11-2 combines with J gene TRBJ1-5; 9 bases agree with TRBD1. Germline-derived CDR1 and CDR2 are SGHAT and FQNNGV. Trimming cost V 5 bases and J 6 bases; bases outside gene matches: 5. There are 14 residues in the CDR3. This chain's CDR3 is CASSVTGGGQPQHF. DNA of the CDR3: TGTGCCAGCAGCGTTACAGGGGGCGGTCAGCCCCAGCATTTT.

V is TRBV1 and J is TRBJ2-2; the table assigns TRBD2, which was not confirmed against the DNA. TRBV1 is assigned pseudogene status. CDR3 length: 23 residues. The DNA of the CDR3 is TGCACCAGCAGCCAAGATGACGGCGAAAGACTAGCGGGAGAGGTAGTTGACACCGGGGAGCTGTTTTTT. Protein product: CTSSQDDGERLAGEVVDTGELFF.

The CDR3 spells CASSQRELHEQYF. CDR3 DNA sequence: TGTGCCAGCAGCCAGCGGGAACTCCACGAGCAGTACTTC. This chain connects TRBV14 to TRBJ2-7; possible D gene TRBD2, 6 bases. The V end was cut by 3 bases, the J end by 5 bases, with 11 bases between. Germline-derived CDR1 and CDR2 are SGHDN and FVKESK. There are 13 residues in the CDR3.

The rearrangement links TRBV29-1 to TRBJ1-2, with TRBD1 matching over 9 bases. V gave up 4 bases and J gave up 2 bases; unmatched junction bases: 5. The CDR3 is 14 amino acids. Germline values: CDR1 SQVTM, CDR2 ANQGSEA. CDR3 DNA: TGCAGCGTTGGTTCTACAGGGGGCAACTATGGCTACACCTTC. It yields the protein CSVGSTGGNYGYTF.

The V gene is TRBV29-1, the J gene TRBJ1-1, with 7 bases that match TRBD1. CDR1 and CDR2 (germline): SQVTM, ANQGSEA. Unmatched junction bases numbered 7, after V lost 4 bases and J lost 5 bases. The CDR3 contains 13 residues. The CDR3 protein is CSVGAGGSTEAFF. The CDR3 region has the DNA TGCAGCGTTGGGGCAGGGGGAAGTACTGAAGCTTTCTTT.

The chain carries TRBV10-3 and TRBJ2-5, with a tentative D call TRBD1 (5 bases). The ends were cut back, 10 bases at V and 2 bases at J, with 14 bases in the middle. The germline gives CDR1 ENHRY, CDR2 SYGVKD. The CDR3 extends over 13 amino acids. The CDR3 loop reads CATAQAKQETQYF. CDR3 in DNA: TGTGCCACAGCACAGGCCAAGCAAGAGACCCAGTACTTC.

The chain has TRBV30 and TRBJ2-2, with D possibly being TRBD2 (7 bases). Looked up from germline, CDR1 is GTSNPN and CDR2 is SVGIG (reference sequence). V was clipped by 0 bases and J by 6 bases, with 14 bases between them. The CDR3 has 15 residues. CDR3 sequence: CAWSVGGLLSGELFF. The CDR3 DNA sequence: TGTGCCTGGAGTGTAGGGGGACTACTGTCCGGGGAGCTGTTTTTT. Variable domain in full (rest from reference TRBV30 and TRBJ2-2): SQTIHQWPATLVQPVGSPLSLECTVEGTSNPNLYWYRQAAGRGLQLLFYSVGIGQISSEVPQNLSASRPQDRQFILSSKKLLLSDSGFYLCAWSVGGLLSGELFFGEGSRLTVL.

The chain combines TRBV5-1 with TRBJ1-2; D gene unclear. Germline values: CDR1 SGHRS, CDR2 YFSETQ. There are 16 residues in the CDR3. Trimming took 0 bases from V and 5 from J, leaving 17 bases between them. The CDR3 DNA follows: TGCGCCAGCAGCTTGGGCTCCACGCCCCCGGGATATGGCTACACCTTC. Encoded protein: CASSLGSTPPGYGYTF.

This rearrangement joins TRBV5-4 to TRBJ1-2, with D perhaps TRBD1 (5 bases). The CDR3 sequence is 15 residues long. V was pared by 0 bases and J by 6 bases, with 15 bases between. Germline lookup yields CDR1 SGHNT and CDR2 YYREEE (reference sequence). Written as DNA, the CDR3 is TGTGCCAGCAGCTTGGGGCGGATATCCAGGGATGGCTACACCTTC. Its protein is CASSLGRISRDGYTF. Using reference TRBV5-4 and TRBJ1-2 for the parts outside the CDR3, the full variable domain is ETGVTQSPTHLIKTRGQQVTLRCSSQSGHNTVSWYQQALGQGPQFIFQYYREEENGRGNFPPRFSGLQFPNYSSELNVNALELDDSALYLCASSLGRISRDGYTFGSGTRLTVV.

J is TRBJ2-5 and V is TRBV10-3; D is perhaps TRBD2 (5 bases). Trimming removed 0 bases from V and 1 base from J, with 9 bases in between. The CDR3 is 15 residues long. Germline V gene data show CDR1 as ENHRY and CDR2 as SYGVKD. CDR3 nucleotide sequence: TGTGCCATCAGTGAGTCGGGCGGGTTCCAAGAGACCCAGTACTTC. Encoded protein: CAISESGGFQETQYF.

The V gene is TRBV18, the J gene TRBJ1-4; TRBD1 might be the D (5 bases). The CDR3 is 18 amino acids. Germline V gene lookup returns CDR1 KGHSH and CDR2 LQKENI. Trimming removed 3 bases from V and 7 bases from J, with 24 bases in between. This CDR3 is CASSPHIFSAQATEKLFF. In nucleotides, the CDR3 is TGTGCCAGCTCACCTCACATTTTTTCGGCACAGGCAACTGAAAAACTGTTTTTT.

The genes are TRBV18 and TRBJ1-5; 7 bases agree with TRBD1. The CDR3 runs 14 residues. The germline CDR1 and CDR2 sequences are KGHSH and LQKENI. J was trimmed by 4 bases and V by 8 bases; bases with no gene match: 8. The CDR3, as DNA: TGTGCCAGCGGCAAGGGGACAGAGAATCAGCCCCAGCATTTT. Its protein is CASGKGTENQPQHF.

CDR3 in amino acids: CASGRTRPQDNEQFF. CDR3 coding DNA: TGTGCTAGTGGGAGGACTAGGCCCCAGGACAATGAGCAGTTCTTC. This chain links TRBV12-5 with TRBJ2-1; 7 bases line up with TRBD2. Germline CDR1 and CDR2: LGHNT and FRNRAP. The V gene end was trimmed by 6 bases and the J gene end by 5 bases; junction bases not matched to a gene: 10. This CDR3 has 15 amino acids.

The CDR3 DNA sequence: TGTGCCTGGACAGGGGGTACCGGGGAGCTGTTTTTT. As protein: CAWTGGTGELFF. The gene calls are TRBV30 and TRBJ2-2; 7 nucleotides line up with TRBD1. In germline, CDR1 is GTSNPN, CDR2 SVGIG (reference sequence). Unmatched junction bases numbered 1, after V lost 4 bases and J lost 5 bases. The CDR3 consists of 12 residues.

Written as DNA, the CDR3 is TGTGCCTGGAGGACAGGACATAGCAATCAGCCCCAGCATTTT. Residues: CAWRTGHSNQPQHF. The rearrangement joins TRBV30 to TRBJ1-5, with D maybe TRBD1 (6 bases). CDR3 length: 14 residues. Germline V lookup: CDR1 GTSNPN, CDR2 SVGIG (reference sequence). V lost 3 bases and J lost 0, with 9 bases in between.

The V gene is TRBV7-2, the J gene TRBJ2-2; 10 nucleotides line up with TRBD1. The ends lost 10 bases at V and 3 bases at J; junction bases unmatched: 5. The CDR3 is 14 residues long. Germline V gene sequence: CDR1 SGHTA, CDR2 FQGNSA. The CDR3 DNA sequence: TGTGCCACCAAGGACAGGGGGTACACCGGGGAGCTGTTTTTT. Translation gives CATKDRGYTGELFF.

The gene calls are TRBV7-9 and TRBJ2-7; TRBD1 agrees at 7 bases. CDR1 is SEHNR, CDR2 FQNEAQ, per germline (reference sequence). This CDR3 is 19 amino acids long. V lost 3 bases and J lost 0; bases outside the gene matches: 17. CDR3 nucleotide sequence: TGTGCCAGCAGCTTCCCCAAGGGAATGACAGGGAGAGGCTCCTACGAGCAGTACTTC. It codes for CASSFPKGMTGRGSYEQYF.

The V gene is TRBV6-5, the J gene TRBJ1-1; 7 bases match TRBD1. Germline CDR1 is MNHEY and CDR2 is SVGAGI. The CDR3 has 16 amino acids. J lost 1 base, V lost 4 bases, and 9 bases had no gene match. The CDR3 is CASSLYRGKRNTEAFF. CDR3 nucleotide sequence: TGTGCCAGCAGTTTATACAGGGGAAAGAGGAACACTGAAGCTTTCTTT.